The rows below give T cell receptor beta chains drawn from one sample of a study of molecular identifiers for immune sequencing clone quantification. MiXCR, run by TCRdb on the PCR reads, gives a single entry per CDR3 protein. This repertoire shows around 460,000 distinct CDR3 sequences, about a fifth found once; its top ten account for 0.7% to 0.95%. The specimen sequenced was naive CD8+ T cells from blood, with Jurkat cell RNA spiked in. These receptors all come from a human donor in good health. Some libraries in this study had Jurkat cell RNA spiked in. CDR3s include the opening cysteine and the closing phenylalanine or tryptophan. Fields, in order: CDR3 length, clone size, V gene, D gene, J gene, CDR3 DNA, CDR3 protein. The D gene is left open where the match is weak. Size values are once, few and many counts, or a class for expanded clones, and some rows have none.

13	few	TRBV9	NA	TRBJ2-5	TGTGCCAGCAGCGTAGAGGGGCAAGAGACCCAGTACTTC	CASSVEGQETQYF
13	few	TRBV5-5	NA	TRBJ1-1	TGTGCCAGCAGATACCGTCTGGGCACTGAAGCTTTCTTT	CASRYRLGTEAFF
11	NA	TRBV30	TRBD1	TRBJ2-7	TGTGCCTGGGACAGGGATCGCGAGCAGTACTTC	CAWDRDREQYF
15	few	TRBV29-1	TRBD1	TRBJ1-1	TGCAGCGTTGAAGATTCATCAGGGGGGTTAACCGAAGCTTTCTTT	CSVEDSSGGLTEAFF
18	NA	TRBV7-9	TRBD2	TRBJ2-7	TGTGCCAGCAGCTCAGTCACCCCAATAGCGGGGGGGACCTACGAGCAGTACTTC	CASSSVTPIAGGTYEQYF
16	few	TRBV10-3	NA	TRBJ2-2	TGTGCCATCAGTGTGGCCTGGACAGACCCGACCGGGGAGCTGTTTTTT	CAISVAWTDPTGELFF
15	many	TRBV4-3	NA	TRBJ1-2	TGCGCCAGCAGCCAAGGGGTGCAGGGCGTCTATGGCTACACCTTC	CASSQGVQGVYGYTF
15	few	TRBV9	NA	TRBJ2-1	TGTGCCAGCAGCGTTGCGGGGAGTGGGTACAATGAGCAGTTCTTC	CASSVAGSGYNEQFF
14	many	TRBV19	NA	TRBJ1-5	TGTGCCAGTGGAGGCGCAGATAGCAATCAGCCCCAGCATTTT	CASGGADSNQPQHF
14	NA	TRBV29-1	TRBD1	TRBJ2-7	TGCAGCGTTGACCTGGGGCAGGGGGATGGCGAGCAGTACTTC	CSVDLGQGDGEQYF
16	NA	TRBV6-2/TRBV6-3	TRBD2	TRBJ2-5	TGTGCCAGCAGTTACTGGGCGCGGGAGAGGGTAGAGACCCAGTACTTC	CASSYWARERVETQYF
16	once	TRBV7-3	NA	TRBJ2-1	TGTGCCAGCGGCGGATCCGGGACGCCGGCCTACAATGAGCAGTTCTTC	CASGGSGTPAYNEQFF
13	many	TRBV6-2/TRBV6-3	NA	TRBJ1-5	TGTGCCAGCAGCACCGGAGCCCATCAGCCCCAGCATTTT	CASSTGAHQPQHF
15	NA	TRBV4-3	NA	TRBJ2-7	TGCGCCAGCAGCCAAGAAGAGGATTTGGGCTGCGAGCAGTACTTC	CASSQEEDLGCEQYF
18	NA	TRBV4-3	TRBD2	TRBJ2-1	TGCGCCAGCAGCCAAGAAGGTAGCGGGAGAGGGGATTACAATGAGCAGTTCTTC	CASSQEGSGRGDYNEQFF
18	many	TRBV7-2	TRBD2	TRBJ2-3	TGTGCCAGCAGCCCAACTAGCGGGGGGGCCCGGAGCGCAGATACGCAGTATTTT	CASSPTSGGARSADTQYF
15	many	TRBV13	NA	TRBJ2-5	TGTGCCAGCAGCTCCACGACAGGAGTGACCCGGCCCCAGTACTTC	CASSSTTGVTRPQYF
13	many	TRBV4-1	NA	TRBJ1-1	TGCGCCAGCAGCCAGTCGGCGGGCACTGAAGCTTTCTTT	CASSQSAGTEAFF
14	NA	TRBV9	NA	TRBJ2-5	TGTGCCAGCAGCAACGCGGACAACCAAGAGACCCAGTACTTC	CASSNADNQETQYF
14	many	TRBV6-2/TRBV6-3	NA	TRBJ2-3	TGTGCCAGCAGTTACTTGACTACTCGGGATACGCAGTATTTT	CASSYLTTRDTQYF
16	few	TRBV6-6	TRBD1	TRBJ1-2	TGTGCCAGCAGTTTAGAGAAGGGACAGACTAACTATGGCTACACCTTC	CASSLEKGQTNYGYTF
18	many	TRBV23-1	TRBD1	TRBJ2-4	TGCGCCAGCAGTCAAGGGGGACAGAGAGTCTTAGCCAAAAACATTCAGTACTTC	CASSQGGQRVLAKNIQYF
16	many	TRBV7-6	NA	TRBJ1-1	TGTGCCAGCAGCTTAAGGAGCGTAGGGGGTCTCACTGAAGCTTTCTTT	CASSLRSVGGLTEAFF
17	many	TRBV7-9	NA	TRBJ2-1	TGTGCCAGCAGCTTAGGATTAGGTTATCCCACCCTCAATGAGCAGTTCTTC	CASSLGLGYPTLNEQFF
14	few	TRBV4-2	NA	TRBJ1-1	TGTGCCAGCAGCCGAGAAGTATTGGGCACTGAAGCTTTCTTT	CASSREVLGTEAFF
16	few	TRBV7-9	TRBD1	TRBJ1-1	TGTGCCAGCAGCCCCCCGGACAGGGCCATGAACACTGAAGCTTTCTTT	CASSPPDRAMNTEAFF
15	many	TRBV13	NA	TRBJ2-4	TGTGCCAGCAGCCCCTCCCGCTTAGCCAAAAACATTCAGTACTTC	CASSPSRLAKNIQYF
17	many	TRBV27	NA	TRBJ2-2	TGTGCCAGCACTCCGGGAGGCGGACAGGGGAACACCGGGGAGCTGTTTTTT	CASTPGGGQGNTGELFF
13	many	TRBV6-2/TRBV6-3	TRBD2	TRBJ2-7	TGTGCCAGCAGTCCGGGACTAGCTGCCGAGCAGTACTTC	CASSPGLAAEQYF
14	NA	TRBV12-3/TRBV12-4	NA	TRBJ2-5	TGTGCCAGCAGTTTTATGGCCAGGGAGGAGACCCAGTACTTC	CASSFMAREETQYF
18	NA	TRBV7-9	TRBD2	TRBJ2-5	TGTGCCAGCAGCTTAGAAGTAGCGGGAGCCGGAACCGGGCAGACCCAGTACTTC	CASSLEVAGAGTGQTQYF
15	few	TRBV3-1	TRBD1	TRBJ1-4	TGTGCCAGCAGCCAAGGGCAGGGGGCCGTTGAAAAACTGTTTTTT	CASSQGQGAVEKLFF
15	few	TRBV7-9	NA	TRBJ2-2	TGTGCCAGCAGCTCTCCGGGACCCTCGGACGGGGAGCTGTTTTTT	CASSSPGPSDGELFF
19	many	TRBV12-3/TRBV12-4	NA	TRBJ2-5	TGTGCCAGCAGCCCCTCAGCCTCTGGGTCCACTTATCGTTTCGAGACCCAGTACTTC	CASSPSASGSTYRFETQYF
14	few	TRBV25-1	NA	TRBJ2-7	TGTGCCAGCAGGACACAGGGTAGGGGCTACGAGCAGTACTTC	CASRTQGRGYEQYF
15	NA	TRBV12-3/TRBV12-4	TRBD1	TRBJ1-6	TGTGCCAGCACCAGCGCCAGGGGGCATAATTCACCCCTCCACTTT	CASTSARGHNSPLHF
14	NA	TRBV20-1	TRBD1	TRBJ2-7	TGCAGTGCTATGGGGGGACAGGGGGCGTTTGAGCAGTACTTC	CSAMGGQGAFEQYF
18	NA	TRBV24-1	NA	TRBJ2-1	TGTGCCACCAGTGATTACGACCTTTCCCGCACCCCATGGTTGGAGCAGTTCTTC	CATSDYDLSRTPWLEQFF
15	few	TRBV4-1	TRBD2	TRBJ2-7	TGCGCCAGCAGCCAAGTTGGCGGGGGGGCCCACGAGCAGTACTTC	CASSQVGGGAHEQYF
16	NA	TRBV11-2	TRBD2	TRBJ2-1	TGTGCCAGCAGCTTAGAGCGGTTAGCGGGACGGGGTGAGCAGTTCTTC	CASSLERLAGRGEQFF
14	few	TRBV27	NA	TRBJ2-7	TGTGCCAGCAAGCACGGGGCCACCGCCTACGAGCAGTACTTC	CASKHGATAYEQYF
16	many	TRBV12-3/TRBV12-4	TRBD2	TRBJ2-5	TGTGCCAGCAGTACCGGGACTAGCGGGGTCCAAGAGACCCAGTACTTC	CASSTGTSGVQETQYF
16	few	TRBV6-5	NA	TRBJ2-2	TGTGCCAGCAGTTACTTCGGCCCAGTGGACTCCGGGGAGCTGTTTTTT	CASSYFGPVDSGELFF
17	NA	TRBV7-2	TRBD1	TRBJ2-7	TGTGCCAGCAACTTACCTCGTACAGGGGATTTGGCATACGAGCAGTACTTC	CASNLPRTGDLAYEQYF
15	few	TRBV12-3/TRBV12-4	NA	TRBJ2-3	TGTGCCAGCAGTTTAAGGGACGAGTACACAGATACGCAGTATTTT	CASSLRDEYTDTQYF
16	few	TRBV7-9	TRBD2	TRBJ2-1	TGTGCCAGCAGCCCGTTCCTAGCGGGGGTCTACAATGAGCAGTTCTTC	CASSPFLAGVYNEQFF
17	many	TRBV12-3/TRBV12-4	NA	TRBJ2-2	TGTGCCAGCAGTTTTATAGGGGGAGGACCGAACACCGGGGAGCTGTTTTTT	CASSFIGGGPNTGELFF
16	NA	TRBV6-5	NA	TRBJ2-3	TGTGCCAGCAGTTACGGAGCAAGAGGGAGCACAGGTACGCAGTATTTT	CASSYGARGSTGTQYF
14	many	TRBV27	NA	TRBJ1-5	TGTGCCAGCAGCCTTAGGGCGAGCAATCAGCCCCAGCATTTT	CASSLRASNQPQHF
14	many	TRBV20-1	NA	TRBJ1-5	TGCAGTGCTACAGACAGATATAGCAATCAGCCCCAGCATTTT	CSATDRYSNQPQHF
13	NA	TRBV4-3	NA	TRBJ2-7	TGCGCCAGCAGCCACGGCGTTAACTACGAGCAGTACTTC	CASSHGVNYEQYF
17	NA	TRBV6-5	NA	TRBJ2-1	TGTGCCAGCAGTTTGGGGTTCCCGGGGGGCCTTGGGAATGAGCAGTTCTTC	CASSLGFPGGLGNEQFF
15	few	TRBV29-1	TRBD1	TRBJ1-2	TGCAGCGTTGCCCCAGGGGCAGGGGGCGATCAAGGCTACACCTTC	CSVAPGAGGDQGYTF
15	NA	TRBV23-1	NA	TRBJ2-3	TGCGCCAGCAGCCCCGCTGGGGGGGCGGAAGATACGCAGTGTTTT	CASSPAGGAEDTQCF